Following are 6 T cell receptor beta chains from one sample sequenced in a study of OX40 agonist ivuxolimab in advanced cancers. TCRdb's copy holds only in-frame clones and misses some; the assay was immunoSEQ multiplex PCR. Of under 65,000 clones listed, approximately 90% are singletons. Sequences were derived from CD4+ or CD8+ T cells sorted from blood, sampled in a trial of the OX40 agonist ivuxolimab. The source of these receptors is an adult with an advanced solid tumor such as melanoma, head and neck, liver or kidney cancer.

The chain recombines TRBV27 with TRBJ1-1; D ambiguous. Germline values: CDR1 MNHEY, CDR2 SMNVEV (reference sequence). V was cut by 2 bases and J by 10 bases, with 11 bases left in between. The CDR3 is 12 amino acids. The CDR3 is CASSLNPGIAFF. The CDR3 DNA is TGTGCCAGCAGTTTAAATCCGGGGATAGCTTTCTTT.

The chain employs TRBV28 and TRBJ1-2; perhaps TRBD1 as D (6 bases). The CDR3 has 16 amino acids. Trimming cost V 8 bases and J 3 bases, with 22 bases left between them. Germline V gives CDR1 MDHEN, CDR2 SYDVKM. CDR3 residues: CASRTPGLRGYYGYTF. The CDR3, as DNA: TGTGCCAGCCGAACCCCGGGACTCAGGGGATACTATGGCTACACCTTC.

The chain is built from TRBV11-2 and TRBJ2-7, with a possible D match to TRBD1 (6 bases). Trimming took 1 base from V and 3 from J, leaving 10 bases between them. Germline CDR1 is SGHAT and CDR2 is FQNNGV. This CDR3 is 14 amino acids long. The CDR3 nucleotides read TGTGCCAGCAGCTTAGGGGGGCCCCTCTACGAGCAGTACTTC. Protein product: CASSLGGPLYEQYF.

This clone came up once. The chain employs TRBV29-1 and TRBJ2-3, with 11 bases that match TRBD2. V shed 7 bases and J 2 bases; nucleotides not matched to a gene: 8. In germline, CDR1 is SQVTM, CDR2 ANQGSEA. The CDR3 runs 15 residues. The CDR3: CSDPTSGGSTDTQYF. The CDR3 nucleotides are TGCAGCGACCCCACTAGCGGGGGCTCCACAGATACGCAGTATTTT.

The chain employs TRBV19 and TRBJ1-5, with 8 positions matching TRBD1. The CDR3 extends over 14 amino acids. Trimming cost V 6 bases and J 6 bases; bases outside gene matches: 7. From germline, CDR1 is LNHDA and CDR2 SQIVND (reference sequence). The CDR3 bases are TGTGCCAGTAGGCGGGACAGGTCGAGTCAGCCCCAGCATTTT. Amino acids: CASRRDRSSQPQHF.

The CDR3 region is CASSVGPLIGTAKETQYF. The CDR3 bases are TGTGCCAGCAGCGTAGGCCCCCTCATCGGGACAGCAAAAGAGACCCAGTACTTC. This chain connects TRBV9 to TRBJ2-5; the match to TRBD1 covers 7 bases. CDR3 length: 18 residues. V gave up 0 bases and J gave up 3 bases; unmatched junction bases: 14. Germline V CDR1 and CDR2: SGDLS, YYNGEE.